This T cell receptor beta chain was identified in a study of blood T cell repertoires in COVID-19. From germline, CDR1 is SGHRS and CDR2 YFSETQ. This CDR3 is built from 15 residues. The V gene end was trimmed by 4 bases and the J gene end by 8 bases; junction bases not matched to a gene: 10. Original analysis: Estimates of nucleated cell counts were drawn from the amplification of reference gene primers. Produced via immunoSEQ multiplex PCR; TCRdb's table is partial and in-frame only. The D gene and trimming were derived from the DNA, and the V and J assignments and clone size from that table. The sample records some 200,000 clones, 80% to 90% being singletons.

The sequenced material came from peripheral blood. The receptor's source is a man aged 80 or over with acute or convalescent COVID-19. The J gene is TRBJ1-4, the V gene TRBV5-1, with 8 bases identical to TRBD1. The CDR3 reads CASSLTGGELEKLFF. The CDR3 bases are TGCGCCAGCAGCCTAACAGGGGGGGAGTTGGAAAAACTGTTTTTT.